Following are 19 T cell receptor beta chains from one sample sequenced in a study of T cell responses to AZD1222 COVID-19 vaccine. Measured with immunoSEQ multiplex PCR; TCRdb has only the in-frame clones, and not every one. This sample has 58,000 or so clones, with around 84% found just once. Here the sequenced sample was peripheral blood, taken on day 0 of AZD1222 vaccination. The receptors originated from an adult in good health.

The chain employs TRBV2 and TRBJ2-3, with D possibly TRBD2 on 6 matching bases. V lost 4 bases and J 3 bases, leaving 20 bases between the germline ends. Per germline, CDR1 SNHLY and CDR2 FYNNEI. The CDR3 totals 17 residues. This CDR3 is CASSVGEAVLVTDTQYF. CDR3 nucleotide sequence: TGTGCCAGCAGTGTGGGGGAGGCAGTTTTAGTGACAGATACGCAGTATTTT.

CDR3 DNA sequence: TGTGCCAGTAGGACGACAGGGACGAGCAATCAGCCCCAGCATTTT. This sequence encodes CASRTTGTSNQPQHF. V and J are TRBV19 and TRBJ1-5, with 7 positions matching TRBD1. CDR3 size: 15 residues. Germline V gives CDR1 LNHDA, CDR2 SQIVND (reference sequence). V lost 6 bases to trimming and J lost 1 base; unmatched junction nucleotides: 6. The full variable domain, its missing parts supplied by reference TRBV19 and TRBJ1-5, is DGGITQSPKYLFRKEGQNVTLSCEQNLNHDAMYWYRQDPGQGLRLIYYSQIVNDFQKGDIAEGYSVSREKKESFPLTVTSAQKNPTAFYLCASRTTGTSNQPQHFGDGTRLSIL.

The chain employs TRBV5-5 and TRBJ2-3; D perhaps matches TRBD2 (6 bases). The CDR3 runs to 15 residues. Per the germline V gene, CDR1 is SGHKS and CDR2 is YYEKEE (reference sequence). Trimming took 1 base from V and 1 from J, leaving 10 bases between them. The DNA for the CDR3 is TGTGCCAGCAGCTTGCTGGGGAGGCGCACAGATACGCAGTATTTT. As protein: CASSLLGRRTDTQYF.

The chain joins TRBV5-8 to TRBJ1-1; D not resolved. There are 12 residues in the CDR3. V shed 3 bases and J shed 1 base, with 4 bases lying between them. Germline V lookup: CDR1 SGHTS, CDR2 YDEGEE. The CDR3 here is CASSWKNTEAFF. The CDR3 nucleotides read TGTGCCAGCAGCTGGAAGAACACTGAAGCTTTCTTT.

This sequence joins TRBV19 and TRBJ1-5; no definite D call. This CDR3 spans 15 amino acids. Germline values: CDR1 LNHDA, CDR2 SQIVND (reference sequence). Trimming cost V 7 bases and J 4 bases, with 17 bases left between them. CDR3 bases: TGTGCCAGTACATTACATCCGGACGGAAATCAGCCCCAGCATTTT. It is translated as CASTLHPDGNQPQHF.

The chain carries TRBV18 and TRBJ1-2; unclear D gene. Germline V gives CDR1 KGHSH, CDR2 LQKENI. V lost 5 bases, J lost 3 bases, and 10 bases lay in between. This CDR3 has 13 residues. The CDR3 region is CASSADGDYGYTF. Here the CDR3 DNA reads TGTGCCAGCTCAGCGGACGGAGACTATGGCTACACCTTC.

V gene TRBV6-4 combines with J gene TRBJ2-1; D is uncertain. The CDR3 is made up of 15 amino acids. The germline V gene has CDR1 MRHNA and CDR2 SNTAGT. Trimming took off 8 bases at V and 0 bases at J, with 14 bases between the two ends. DNA for the CDR3: TGTGCCAGCGCCCCCTCTCCGAGCTCCTACAATGAGCAGTTCTTC. Its protein product is CASAPSPSSYNEQFF.

The chain carries TRBV5-3 and TRBJ2-7, with TRBD1 matching over 7 bases. TRBV5-3 is an ORF, with its function uncertain. The CDR3 runs to 13 residues. Trimming removed 7 bases from V and 4 bases from J; junction bases left unmatched: 8. CDR3 bases: TGTGCCAGATGTAAGACAGGGCGGTACGAGCAGTACTTC. Amino acid sequence: CARCKTGRYEQYF.

CDR3 in DNA: TGTGCCAGCAGCTTAGATCCGGTAGGCGAGGGGCGTTCACCCCTCCACTTT. Protein: CASSLDPVGEGRSPLHF. V is TRBV13 and J is TRBJ1-6, with D possibly being TRBD1 (5 bases). CDR3 length: 17 residues. The germline V gene encodes CDR1 PRHDT and CDR2 FYEKMQ (reference sequence). V lost 1 base, J lost 9 bases, and 19 bases lay in between. The variable domain in full, completed from reference TRBV13 and TRBJ1-6, reads AAGVIQSPRHLIKEKRETATLKCYPIPRHDTVYWYQQGPGQDPQFLISFYEKMQSDKGSIPDRFSAQQFSDYHSELNMSSLELGDSALYFCASSLDPVGEGRSPLHFGNGTRLTVT.

The chain couples TRBV19 to TRBJ1-4, with TRBD1 identical over 9 bases. J lost 8 bases, V lost 7 bases, and 8 bases had no gene match. This CDR3 has 14 residues. Germline lookup yields CDR1 LNHDA and CDR2 SQIVND (reference sequence). CDR3 region: CASTIQGAGEKLFF. Here the CDR3 DNA reads TGTGCCAGTACCATACAGGGGGCAGGGGAAAAACTGTTTTTT. The variable domain in full, with the rest retrieved from reference TRBV19 and TRBJ1-4, is DGGITQSPKYLFRKEGQNVTLSCEQNLNHDAMYWYRQDPGQGLRLIYYSQIVNDFQKGDIAEGYSVSREKKESFPLTVTSAQKNPTAFYLCASTIQGAGEKLFFGSGTQLSVL.

The chain couples TRBV7-7 to TRBJ2-7; no reliable D call. Germline V CDR1 and CDR2: SSHAT, FNYEAQ (reference sequence). V lost 2 bases and J lost 4, with 15 bases in between. CDR3 length: 15 amino acids. Here the CDR3 reads CASSLSVADTYEQYF. For the CDR3, the DNA is TGTGCCAGCAGCTTATCGGTGGCCGATACTTACGAGCAGTACTTC.

The genes are TRBV11-2 and TRBJ1-1, with 7 bases lining up with TRBD1. The CDR3 consists of 15 residues. J was trimmed by 1 base and V by 5 bases; bases with no gene match: 7. Germline loops: CDR1 SGHAT, CDR2 FQNNGV. The CDR3 protein is CASSPYRGPNTEAFF. The DNA for the CDR3 is TGTGCCAGCAGCCCATACAGGGGACCGAACACTGAAGCTTTCTTT. The full variable domain, rest sourced from reference TRBV11-2 and TRBJ1-1, is EAGVAQSPRYKIIEKRQSVAFWCNPISGHATLYWYQQILGQGPKLLIQFQNNGVVDDSQLPKDRFSAERLKGVDSTLKIQPAKLEDSAVYLCASSPYRGPNTEAFFGQGTRLTVV.

The chain uses TRBV27 and TRBJ2-4; D remains ambiguous. Germline assignment: CDR1 MNHEY and CDR2 SMNVEV (reference sequence). The CDR3 has 14 residues. Trimming took 2 bases from V and 6 from J, leaving 11 bases between them. CDR3 sequence reads: CASSLDRVRNIQYF. The CDR3 DNA sequence: TGTGCCAGCAGTTTAGATCGGGTTAGAAACATTCAGTACTTC.

V gene TRBV7-8 combines with J gene TRBJ1-6; D gene uncertain. Trimming pared 1 base from V and 7 bases from J, leaving 14 bases between. Germline assignment: CDR1 SGHVS and CDR2 FQNEAQ. The CDR3 is 16 residues long. The CDR3 sequence: CASSLVPVGRNSPLHF. DNA for the CDR3: TGTGCCAGCAGCTTAGTGCCCGTGGGCCGGAATTCACCCCTCCACTTT.

The chain combines TRBV7-2 with TRBJ2-7; D is possibly TRBD1 (6 bases). This CDR3 contains 13 residues. The germline V and J ends were trimmed by 2 bases and 3 bases, with 8 bases remaining between them. The germline V gene encodes CDR1 SGHTA and CDR2 FQGNSA. The CDR3 DNA is TGTGCCAGCAGCTTAAGGACAGTCTACGAGCAGTACTTC. It specifies CASSLRTVYEQYF. The full variable domain, completed using reference TRBV7-2 and TRBJ2-7, is GAGVSQSPSNKVTEKGKDVELRCDPISGHTALYWYRQSLGQGLEFLIYFQGNSAPDKSGLPSDRFSAERTGGSVSTLTIQRTQQEDSAVYLCASSLRTVYEQYFGPGTRLTVT.

V is TRBV7-2 and J is TRBJ2-7; D perhaps matches TRBD1 (5 bases). Germline V gives CDR1 SGHTA, CDR2 FQGNSA. Trimming took 2 bases from V and 6 from J, leaving 11 bases between them. This CDR3 spans 13 amino acids. CDR3 DNA: TGTGCCAGCAGCTTAATATACAGGATCGAGCAGTACTTC. Its translation: CASSLIYRIEQYF. The entire variable domain, with the rest obtained from reference TRBV7-2 and TRBJ2-7, is as follows: GAGVSQSPSNKVTEKGKDVELRCDPISGHTALYWYRQSLGQGLEFLIYFQGNSAPDKSGLPSDRFSAERTGGSVSTLTIQRTQQEDSAVYLCASSLIYRIEQYFGPGTRLTVT.

The chain employs TRBV7-9 and TRBJ1-2, with D possibly being TRBD1 (5 bases). The CDR3 spans 16 residues. V was clipped by 1 base and J by 2 bases, with 14 bases between them. CDR1 and CDR2 from the germline V gene are SEHNR and FQNEAQ (reference sequence). CDR3 DNA: TGTGCCAGCAGCTTAGGGGAAGGGGCTTTGAACTATGGCTACACCTTC. It yields the protein CASSLGEGALNYGYTF.

The chain uses TRBV5-1 and TRBJ2-7, with 8 bases matching TRBD1. The germline V gene has CDR1 SGHRS and CDR2 YFSETQ. Trimming at V came to 1 base and at J to 2 bases, leaving 2 bases not matched to a gene. The CDR3 covers 14 residues. The CDR3 sequence: CASSLRDRPYEQYF. CDR3 in DNA: TGCGCCAGCAGCTTGCGGGACAGGCCCTACGAGCAGTACTTC.

The rearrangement uses TRBV6-6 and TRBJ1-5; TRBD1 agrees at 7 bases. The CDR3 is 15 residues long. With 5 bases clipped from V and 6 bases from J, the junction kept 10 bases outside the gene matches. Germline loops: CDR1 MNHNY, CDR2 SVGAGI (reference sequence). The DNA of the CDR3 is TGTGCCAGCAGTCATCACGACAGGGAGAGTCAGCCCCAGCATTTT. Translation: CASSHHDRESQPQHF.